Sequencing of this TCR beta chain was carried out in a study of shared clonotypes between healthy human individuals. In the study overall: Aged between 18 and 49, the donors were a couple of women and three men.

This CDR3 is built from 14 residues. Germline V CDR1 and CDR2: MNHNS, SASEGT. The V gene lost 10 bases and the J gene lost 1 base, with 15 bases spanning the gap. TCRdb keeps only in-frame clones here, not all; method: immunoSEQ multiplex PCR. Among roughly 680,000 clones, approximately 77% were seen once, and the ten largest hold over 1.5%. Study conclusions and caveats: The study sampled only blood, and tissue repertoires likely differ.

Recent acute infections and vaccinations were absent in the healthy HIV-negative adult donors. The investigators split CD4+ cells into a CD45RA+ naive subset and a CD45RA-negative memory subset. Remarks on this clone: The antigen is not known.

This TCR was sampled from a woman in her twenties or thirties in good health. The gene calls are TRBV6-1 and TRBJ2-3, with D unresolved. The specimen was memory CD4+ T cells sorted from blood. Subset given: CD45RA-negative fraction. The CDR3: CATQLSEGTDTQYF. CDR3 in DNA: TGTGCCACACAGCTATCGGAAGGCACAGATACGCAGTATTTT.